This T cell receptor beta chain was identified during a study of blood T cell repertoires in COVID-19 (dated by TCRdb to 2020 to 2021). For the wider study: Collaborator samples came from the United States, Italy and Spain and covered acute and convalescent phases of COVID-19. The sample metadata nearly always contained a de-identified subject ID, COVID-19 status, age in years and sex. The prospective study material was composed of cDNA or gDNA derived from T cells, B-cell-depleted T cells, or PBMCs. Samples were obtained from the ongoing ImmuneRACE study (first 160 participants) and from over 1,000 subjects provided by 6 global collaborators. HLA class I and class II types, where available, came from metadata supplied by the sample provider rather than from assay-based typing. The repertoires were released in a freely available public database meant as a resource for research on the immune response to SARS-CoV-2. The dataset comprised deeply sampled blood TCRbeta repertoires from subjects exposed to, actively infected with, or recovered from COVID-19.

At one collaborating source in Seattle, patients were enrolled during active infection and were followed longitudinally through the course of disease. Collaborating institutions collected whole blood in K2EDTA tubes following their own protocols. For TCRbeta analysis, collaborators shipped samples as frozen whole blood, isolated PBMCs, or DNA extracted from either of those sample types. TCRbeta CDR3 regions were amplified from genomic DNA using the immunoSEQ Assay, a bias-controlled multiplex PCR. In the paper's pipeline: The number of nucleated cells in each sample was estimated from the amplification of reference gene primers within the assay. To quantify the absolute abundance of each unique TCRbeta CDR3 rearrangement, sequence reads were collapsed and filtered. For each sample, productive Simpson clonality was calculated as the square root of Simpson's diversity index over productive rearrangements. Not all clones reach the TCRdb copy of this immuneACCESS table, which keeps in-frame sequences only. Checked studies attribute under half of the gap to unresolved V genes and leave the rest unexplained. V and J calls and clone size are as listed in that table; D and trimming were resolved from the DNA. The sample profile shows around 260,000 clones; more than 85% of them were found once. Clones ranked in the top ten supply around 5% of the sample.

Study-level results and caveats: The amount of clinical and demographic metadata varied by source and participant and was provided uncurated.

The CDR3 covers 14 residues, taking in both the cysteine and the phenylalanine. CDR3 DNA only is kept here, 42 bases in frame from base 1. Relative to germline, V is missing 5 bases and J is missing 3 bases, with 5 bases of the junction outside any gene match. CDR1 and CDR2 are drawn from the germline V gene (reference sequence): MNHEY, SMNVEV. Details on this clone: What antigen it recognizes has not been identified. No quality values exist for individual bases; no much larger clone is one base distant.

The sequence derives from a woman aged 55-75 years with COVID-19, enrolled during active disease. The V gene is TRBV27 and the J gene is TRBJ1-2, and 8 bases in between align with TRBD1. Sequencing was carried out using peripheral blood. Here the CDR3 is given as CASSRQGNHYGYTF. The sequence in DNA is TGTGCCAGCAGTCGACAGGGGAACCACTATGGCTACACCTTC.